This T cell receptor (beta chain) was captured by sequencing in a study of early T cells in non-severe SARS-CoV-2 infection. Whole-study context: Alpha and beta chains were unpaired, from unsorted whole-blood bulk RNA.

This CDR3 is 14 amino acids long. Germline loops: CDR1 LGHDT, CDR2 YNNKEL (reference sequence). Trimming cost V 1 base and J 2 bases, with 9 bases left between them. The study's findings and limits: Using VDJdb, the matching emphasized anti-spike CD8 responses while missing private and CD4 specificities.

This clonotype was seen ten or more times. Its antigen is as yet unknown. Individually, cDNA molecules had unique molecular identifiers attached to them. Each CDR3 protein is one row after TCRdb ran MiXCR on the 5' RACE reads. This table has about 59,000 distinct CDR3 sequences, about 13% appearing once. The chain has TRBV3-1 and TRBJ2-7, with a tentative D call TRBD1 (6 bases). Source: whole blood, taken at baseline. The receptor was isolated from an adult who was a healthcare worker with PCR-confirmed SARS-CoV-2 infection or an uninfected control (not recorded which). In nucleotides, the CDR3 is TGTGCCAGCAGCCAAGGCACAGGGACCTACGAGCAGTACTTC. Protein: CASSQGTGTYEQYF.